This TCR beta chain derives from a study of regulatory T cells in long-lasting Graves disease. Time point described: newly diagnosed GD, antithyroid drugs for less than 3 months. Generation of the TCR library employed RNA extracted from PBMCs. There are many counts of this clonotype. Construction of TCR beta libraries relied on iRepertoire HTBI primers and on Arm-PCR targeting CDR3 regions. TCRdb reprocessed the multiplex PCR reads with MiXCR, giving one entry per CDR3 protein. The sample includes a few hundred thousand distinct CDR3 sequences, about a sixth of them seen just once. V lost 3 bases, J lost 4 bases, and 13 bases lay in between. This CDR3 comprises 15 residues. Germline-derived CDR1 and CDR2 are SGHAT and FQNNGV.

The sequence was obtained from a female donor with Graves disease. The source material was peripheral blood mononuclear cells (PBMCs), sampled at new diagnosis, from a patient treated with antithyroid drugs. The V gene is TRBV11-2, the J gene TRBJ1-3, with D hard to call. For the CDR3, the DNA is TGTGCCAGCAGCTTGAACCCCACGGGAGGAAACACCATATATTTT. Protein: CASSLNPTGGNTIYF.